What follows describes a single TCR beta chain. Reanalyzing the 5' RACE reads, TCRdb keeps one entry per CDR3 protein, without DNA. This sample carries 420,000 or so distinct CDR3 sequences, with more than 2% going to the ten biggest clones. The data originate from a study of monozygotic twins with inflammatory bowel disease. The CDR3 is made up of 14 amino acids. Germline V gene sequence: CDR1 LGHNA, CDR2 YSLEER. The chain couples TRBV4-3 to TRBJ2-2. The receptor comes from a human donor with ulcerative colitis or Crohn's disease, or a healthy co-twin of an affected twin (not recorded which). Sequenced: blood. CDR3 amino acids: CASSQMENTGELFF.